These T cell receptor beta chains were read from a single sample in a study of shared clonotypes between healthy human individuals. The repertoire was sequenced with immunoSEQ multiplex PCR; TCRdb's copy has only in-frame clones and lacks some. The profile covers some 1.4 million clones, with approximately 96% appearing a single time and roughly 1.1% taken by the ten largest. Sequencing input: naive CD4+ T cells sorted from blood. These receptors originate from a man aged 25 to 45 in good health. Each CDR3 is given with its conserved first and last residue. The D gene is left open where the match is weak. Size tells how often a clone was seen (once, few, many) or the class of an expanded clone, and some rows leave it out.

cdr3_nt | cdr3_aa | d_call | v_call | clone_size | j_call
TGTGCCTGGAGTCGGGACAGGGGCTTTACTGATAGCAATCAGCCCCAGCATTTT | CAWSRDRGFTDSNQPQHF | TRBD1 | TRBV30 | NA | TRBJ1-5
TGTGCCAGCAGCTTAGCGGTTTTAGCGGGAGGGAATGAGCAGTTCTTC | CASSLAVLAGGNEQFF | TRBD2 | TRBV7-6 | NA | TRBJ2-1
TGTGCCAGCTTCAACGAGGGGGTTCACCAAGAGACCCAGTACTTC | CASFNEGVHQETQYF | NA | TRBV2 | NA | TRBJ2-5
TGTGCCAGCAGTTTTAGGCGGGTCGCTCAGCCCCAGCATTTT | CASSFRRVAQPQHF | NA | TRBV28 | NA | TRBJ1-5
TGTGCCAGCAGCCGGACAGGGGACTCCTACGAGCAGTACTTC | CASSRTGDSYEQYF | TRBD1 | TRBV14 | NA | TRBJ2-7
TGTGCCAGCAGCGCGGGGAGCGGGGGCGGCACAGATACGCAGTATTTT | CASSAGSGGGTDTQYF | TRBD2 | TRBV11-2 | NA | TRBJ2-3
TGTGCCAGCAGCATAGACAGGGAGCGGGTCTACGAGCAGTACTTC | CASSIDRERVYEQYF | NA | TRBV7-3 | NA | TRBJ2-7
TGCGCCAGCAGCCAGGTTAGCGGGGGGCCTTCGAATGAGCAGTTCTTC | CASSQVSGGPSNEQFF | TRBD2 | TRBV4-1 | NA | TRBJ2-1
TGCGCCAGCAGCCGAGAAATCCTTGAGGGCCACGAGCAGTACTTC | CASSREILEGHEQYF | NA | TRBV5-1 | NA | TRBJ2-7
TGTGCCAGCAGCGTCCTTGGTGGTTCGGCGGGGTTTGGAAATGAGCAGTTCTTC | CASSVLGGSAGFGNEQFF | NA | TRBV9 | once | TRBJ2-1
TGTGCCACCAAAGGGGGGGCCCAGCAGTACTTC | CATKGGAQQYF | NA | TRBV6-5 | NA | TRBJ2-7
TGTGCCAGCAGCCCGGACGGCCCGAACACCGGGGAGCTGTTTTTT | CASSPDGPNTGELFF | NA | TRBV7-2 | NA | TRBJ2-2
TGCGCCAGCAGCCCAGCGGAGCCGAACACCGGGGAGCTGTTTTTT | CASSPAEPNTGELFF | NA | TRBV23-1 | NA | TRBJ2-2
TGTGCCAGCAGCGTAACTCAGGCCCACTACGAGCAGTACTTC | CASSVTQAHYEQYF | NA | TRBV9 | NA | TRBJ2-7
TGTGCCAGCAGTTACTCGATCATGCATGGCTACACCTTC | CASSYSIMHGYTF | NA | TRBV6-6 | NA | TRBJ1-2
TGTGCCAGCACCCGCCCGGGATATGGCTACACCTTC | CASTRPGYGYTF | NA | TRBV28 | NA | TRBJ1-2
TGCGCCAGCAGTGGAGCGGGAGCTATCAGGTACGAGCAGTACTTC | CASSGAGAIRYEQYF | TRBD2 | TRBV5-1 | NA | TRBJ2-7
TGTGCCAGTAGTATAGCTAGCGGATCCTACGAGCAGTACTTC | CASSIASGSYEQYF | TRBD2 | TRBV19 | NA | TRBJ2-7
TGTGCCTCGGACAGGGGGTCTTATCAGCCCCAGCATTTT | CASDRGSYQPQHF | TRBD1 | TRBV6-1 | NA | TRBJ1-5
TGTGCCAGCAGCGCCCGGGACAGGCGGACTAAGAGGGCTGAAGCTTTCTTT | CASSARDRRTKRAEAFF | TRBD1 | TRBV5-4 | NA | TRBJ1-1
TGTGCCAGCAGCGTTCGACAGGCGAACACTGAAGCTTTCTTT | CASSVRQANTEAFF | NA | TRBV6-1 | NA | TRBJ1-1
TGTGCCAGCAGCTTAAACTCACGGGCCTACGAGCAGTACTTC | CASSLNSRAYEQYF | NA | TRBV7-2 | NA | TRBJ2-7
TGCGCCAGCAGTGACCAGGGCGGCACAGATACGCAGTATTTT | CASSDQGGTDTQYF | NA | TRBV10-2 | NA | TRBJ2-3
TGTGCCAGCACTTCACCCGGCGCAGATACGCAGTATTTT | CASTSPGADTQYF | NA | TRBV7-2 | NA | TRBJ2-3
TGTGCCAGCAGCGTAGGGAGGCAGGGGATCAACGAGCAGTACTTC | CASSVGRQGINEQYF | NA | TRBV9 | NA | TRBJ2-7
TGTGCCAGCAGTTTGATCAGGGGCAGTTGGAACACCATATATTTT | CASSLIRGSWNTIYF | NA | TRBV27 | NA | TRBJ1-3
TGTGCCAGCAGCTTAGGGGGGGGTTACGATACGCAGTATTTT | CASSLGGGYDTQYF | TRBD2 | TRBV7-6 | once | TRBJ2-3
TGTGCCTCCCGAGTTGAGACTAGCGCATACAATGAGCAGTTCTTC | CASRVETSAYNEQFF | TRBD2 | TRBV6-5 | NA | TRBJ2-1
TGTGCCAGCAGCACGACAGGGGCCGGGGAGCTGTTTTTT | CASSTTGAGELFF | TRBD1 | TRBV7-3 | NA | TRBJ2-2
TGTGCCAGCTCCCAACCCATCGGCGGGGCAGATACGCAGTATTTT | CASSQPIGGADTQYF | NA | TRBV18 | NA | TRBJ2-3
TGTGCCAGCAGCGTAGACGCATTAGGAGTCCCCTACAATGAGCAGTTCTTC | CASSVDALGVPYNEQFF | NA | TRBV9 | NA | TRBJ2-1
TGTGCCAGCAGTGATACAGGGGGCGCCGATGAAAAACTGTTTTTT | CASSDTGGADEKLFF | TRBD1 | TRBV25-1 | NA | TRBJ1-4
TGTGCCACCCAACCCTCTGGGGCCAACGTCCTGACTTTC | CATQPSGANVLTF | NA | TRBV28 | NA | TRBJ2-6
TGTGCCAGCAGCTTAACCAGCGGGGTGACCTACGAGCAGTACTTC | CASSLTSGVTYEQYF | TRBD2 | TRBV7-2 | NA | TRBJ2-7
TGTGCCAGCTCACCTATAAGGACAGGGTTTGGCTACACCTTC | CASSPIRTGFGYTF | TRBD1 | TRBV18 | NA | TRBJ1-2
TGTGCCAGTAGTATCGATAGGGGGGCCACCGGGGAGCTGTTTTTT | CASSIDRGATGELFF | NA | TRBV19 | NA | TRBJ2-2
TGCGCCAGCAGCCAAGAGTCGTTCTCCTACGAGCAGTACTTC | CASSQESFSYEQYF | NA | TRBV4-1 | NA | TRBJ2-7
TGTGCCAGCAGCCCAGGGGCCCGGAATGGCTACACCTTC | CASSPGARNGYTF | NA | TRBV2 | NA | TRBJ1-2
TGCAGACCGCAGGGCAATGAGCAGTTCTTC | CRPQGNEQFF | NA | TRBV20-1 | NA | TRBJ2-1
TGCAGCGTTGCTGAGGGGGAGACCCAGTACTTC | CSVAEGETQYF | NA | TRBV29-1 | NA | TRBJ2-5
TGTGCCAGCAGTTATGGGCCAGAGATCACAGATACGCAGTATTTT | CASSYGPEITDTQYF | NA | TRBV6-6 | NA | TRBJ2-3
TGTGCCATCAGCAGCAGAGGGACAGGGGTATCAGATACGCAGTATTTT | CAISSRGTGVSDTQYF | TRBD1 | TRBV10-3 | NA | TRBJ2-3
TGCGCCAGCAGCCCCCTCGAAGCTGGACGGCGAGGAGACACCATATATTTT | CASSPLEAGRRGDTIYF | NA | TRBV5-1 | once | TRBJ1-3
TGTGCCAGCAGCTGGGACGGGAGCTCCTACGAGCAGTACTTC | CASSWDGSSYEQYF | NA | TRBV5-5 | NA | TRBJ2-7
TGTGCCAGCAGTCCAACACTCCCCTGGGGCTACACCTTC | CASSPTLPWGYTF | NA | TRBV28 | once | TRBJ1-2
TGCGCCAGCAGTGAAGGCTACCTTTCCTACGAGCAGTACTTC | CASSEGYLSYEQYF | NA | TRBV10-1 | NA | TRBJ2-7